Listed below are T cell receptor beta chains from one sample, sequenced in a study of CD8+ T cells in alopecia areata. The method was immunoSEQ multiplex PCR; TCRdb's version includes in-frame clones alone and lacks a portion of them. The sample has around 190,000 clones; 64% are singletons. The specimen was CD4+ T cells sorted from blood, collected at week 4, from a patient treated with tofacitinib. These receptor sequences come from a human donor with alopecia areata. CDR3s include the opening cysteine and the closing phenylalanine or tryptophan. Fields, in order: clone size, V gene, D gene, J gene, CDR3 DNA, CDR3 protein. D genes are given only for firm matches. Clone size, where shown, is once, few, many, or a class for clones that have expanded.

>once|TRBV7-2|.|TRBJ2-1
TGTGCCAGCAGCTCAGTAAAGCCGAAGGAGCAGTTCTTC
CASSSVKPKEQFF
>few|TRBV6-5|.|TRBJ1-3
TGTGCCAGCAGGCCGCCAGGTCGAAACACCATATATTTT
CASRPPGRNTIYF
>.|TRBV10-3|.|TRBJ2-3
TGTGCCATCAGGGTCCGGGCCATGGGTTCAGATACGCAGTATTTT
CAIRVRAMGSDTQYF
>.|TRBV30|.|TRBJ1-1
TGTGCCTGGAGTCGGGGGGCGAACACTGAAGCTTTCTTT
CAWSRGANTEAFF
>.|TRBV5-1|TRBD1|TRBJ1-6
TGCGCCAGCAGCTCCGGACAGGGGGCAGGGAATTCACCCCTCCACTTT
CASSSGQGAGNSPLHF
>.|TRBV6-5|.|TRBJ2-3
TGTGCCAGCAGTTACGGGTGGCTCGCAGATACGCAGTATTTT
CASSYGWLADTQYF
>.|TRBV7-3|TRBD2|TRBJ2-2
TGTGCCAGCAGCTTTAGCGGGGGGAACACCGGGGAGCTGTTTTTT
CASSFSGGNTGELFF
>.|TRBV7-2|TRBD1|TRBJ2-4
TGTGCCAGCAGCCCCACAGGGGGGAAGGCCAAAAACATTCAGTACTTC
CASSPTGGKAKNIQYF
>.|TRBV10-2|TRBD1|TRBJ1-5
TGCGCCAGCAGTGATTCGGGACAGGGCAAGCCCCAGCATTTT
CASSDSGQGKPQHF
>.|TRBV10-3|.|TRBJ2-2
TGTGCCATCAGTGAGTTTGAAGGCACCGGGGAGCTGTTTTTT
CAISEFEGTGELFF
>.|TRBV7-9|.|TRBJ1-2
TGTGCCAGCAGCTTGATGACAGCTCCTAACTATGGCTACACCTTC
CASSLMTAPNYGYTF
>few|TRBV30|.|TRBJ1-5
TGTGCCTGGAGTGTACTGGGGAGTCAGCCCCAGCATTTT
CAWSVLGSQPQHF
>.|TRBV5-1|.|TRBJ1-4
TGCGCCAGCAGCTGGGGCCTGGGGACTAATGAAAAACTGTTTTTT
CASSWGLGTNEKLFF
>.|TRBV30|TRBD1|TRBJ1-5
TGTGCCTGGAGGCAACAGGGGAGCAATCAGCCCCAGCATTTT
CAWRQQGSNQPQHF
>.|TRBV6-1|TRBD1|TRBJ2-7
TGTGCCAGCAGTGAGAGGACAGGGCCCACCGTCGGGCAGTACTTC
CASSERTGPTVGQYF
>.|TRBV5-4|TRBD1|TRBJ1-5
TGTGCCAGCAGCTTGGACGGGACAGGGTCTGGTCAGCCCCAGCATTTT
CASSLDGTGSGQPQHF
>.|TRBV6-5|.|TRBJ2-2
TGTGCCAGCGGTACGGCGGGGGCTTCCACCGGGGAGCTGTTTTTT
CASGTAGASTGELFF
>.|TRBV19|.|TRBJ2-5
TGTGCCAGTAACCCAGGTACCCAAGAGACCCAGTACTTC
CASNPGTQETQYF
>.|TRBV5-5|TRBD1|TRBJ1-1
TGTGCCAGCAGCCCGGGACAGGCGGGCACTGAAGCTTTCTTT
CASSPGQAGTEAFF
>.|TRBV6-1|.|TRBJ1-6
TGTGCCAGCCTGGGGAATTCACCCCTCCACTTT
CASLGNSPLHF
>.|TRBV5-6|TRBD1|TRBJ2-7
TGTGCCAGCAGCGGGACAGGGGGTACCTACGAGCAGTACTTC
CASSGTGGTYEQYF
>.|TRBV7-2|TRBD2|TRBJ2-1
TGTGCCAGCAGCCCGGGGGGGCAGCCTGAGCAGTTCTTC
CASSPGGQPEQFF
>.|TRBV5-1|.|TRBJ2-3
TGCGCCAGCAGCAGGGAGCGGGTCACAGATACGCAGTATTTT
CASSRERVTDTQYF
>.|TRBV7-2|TRBD2|TRBJ2-7
TGTGCCAGCAGCCTTAGTCGCACTAGCGGGGGGATGTACGAGCAGTACTTC
CASSLSRTSGGMYEQYF
>few|TRBV6-5|.|TRBJ1-6
TGTGCCAGCAGCCGAACCTTAAATTCACCCCTCCACTTT
CASSRTLNSPLHF
>.|TRBV7-2|.|TRBJ2-3
TGTGCCAGCAGCTTAGCCTGGAGGGATACGCAGTATTTT
CASSLAWRDTQYF
>.|TRBV18|TRBD1|TRBJ2-7
TGTGCCAGCTCACCAATGGACAGGGGAAATTACGAGCAGTACTTC
CASSPMDRGNYEQYF
>.|TRBV15|TRBD2|TRBJ2-1
TGTGCCACCAGCACTGGACTAGCCCACTACAATGAGCAGTTCTTC
CATSTGLAHYNEQFF
>few|TRBV6-6|TRBD1|TRBJ1-2
TGTGCCAGCAGCGCATCCCGGACAGGGAACTATGGCTACACCTTC
CASSASRTGNYGYTF
>.|TRBV7-3|.|TRBJ1-2
TGTGCCAGCAGCTTACTAGGGGATTATGGCTACACCTTC
CASSLLGDYGYTF
>.|TRBV6-5|.|TRBJ2-7
TGTGCCAGCAGTTCACGGTGGACAGCCACCGCCTACGAGCAGTACTTC
CASSSRWTATAYEQYF
>once|TRBV10-3|.|TRBJ2-3
TGTGCCATCAGCGATGGGACCACAGATACGCAGTATTTT
CAISDGTTDTQYF
>few|TRBV28|.|TRBJ2-3
TGTGCCAGCAGTCTAGCGCGAGGTGTAGATACGCAGTATTTT
CASSLARGVDTQYF
>.|TRBV2|TRBD1|TRBJ2-4
TGTGCCAGCAGTGAAGCGCTTGGGACAGGGGACATTCAGTACTTC
CASSEALGTGDIQYF
>.|TRBV30|.|TRBJ2-6
TGTGCCTTCAGGGCTTCTGGGGCCAACGTCCTGACTTTC
CAFRASGANVLTF
>.|TRBV29-1|.|TRBJ1-1
TGCAGCGTGAAGGTAGTGAGGGCACTGAACACTGAAGCTTTCTTT
CSVKVVRALNTEAFF
>.|TRBV11-3|TRBD2|TRBJ2-1
TGTGCCAGCAGCGGGGGGGGCTCCTACAATGAGCAGTTCTTC
CASSGGGSYNEQFF
>few|TRBV15|TRBD1|TRBJ1-3
TGTGCCACCAGCAGACTGAAGGGGACAGCCTCTGGAAACACCATATATTTT
CATSRLKGTASGNTIYF
>few|TRBV28|TRBD1|TRBJ2-7
TGTGCCAGCAGTATATTAGCCGGGACAGGGTCGTGGCAGTACTTC
CASSILAGTGSWQYF
>.|TRBV15|TRBD1|TRBJ2-1
TGTGCCACCAGCGAGGGAGAACAGGGGGTTGAGCAGTTCTTC
CATSEGEQGVEQFF
>once|TRBV30|TRBD1|TRBJ1-2
TGTGCCTGGACTGTATCGGGACAGGGGGCCGGTGGCTACACCTTC
CAWTVSGQGAGGYTF
>.|TRBV5-1|.|TRBJ1-1
TGCGCCAGCAGCCCGGAGACATCGAACACTGAAGCTTTCTTT
CASSPETSNTEAFF
>few|TRBV30|TRBD1|TRBJ1-5
TGTGCCTGGAGTAGGACAGGGGGCAATCAGCCCCAGCATTTT
CAWSRTGGNQPQHF
>.|TRBV5-6|.|TRBJ2-5
TGTGCCAGCAGCTCCCTTACCCGCCGAGAGACCCAGTACTTC
CASSSLTRRETQYF
>.|TRBV10-3|.|TRBJ2-6
TGTGCCATCAGTGACCTGGGAGGGGCCAACGTCCTGACTTTC
CAISDLGGANVLTF
>.|TRBV7-2|.|TRBJ2-2
TGTGCCAGCAGCCCCGGGGGACCGAACACCGGGGAGCTGTTTTTT
CASSPGGPNTGELFF
>.|TRBV12-5|.|TRBJ2-1
TGTGCTAGTGGTTTGGTAAGGGGGTCCAAAAACAATGAGCAGTTCTTC
CASGLVRGSKNNEQFF
>.|TRBV29-1|.|TRBJ1-5
TGCAGCGTTGAGGTAGAGCCTTATAGCAATCAGCCCCAGCATTTT
CSVEVEPYSNQPQHF
>.|TRBV27|.|TRBJ2-7
TGTGCCAGCAGTCCCCCCGCGGGTAACGAGCAGTACTTC
CASSPPAGNEQYF
>.|TRBV2|.|TRBJ1-6
TGTGCCAGCAGCCTAGGCCCCAGAAATGACCCCCTCCACTTT
CASSLGPRNDPLHF
>.|TRBV2|.|TRBJ1-5
TGTGCCAGCAGTGAAGCGCTTCCACAACAGCCCCAGCATTTT
CASSEALPQQPQHF